Each of the 25 T cell receptor beta chains below was sequenced from the same sample in a study of response to subunit inactivated influenza vaccine. TCRdb processed the RT-PCR reads anew with MiXCR; each CDR3 protein has one entry. The sample includes about 310,000 distinct CDR3 sequences, roughly 20% of them seen just once. The source was PBMCs from blood, collected less than 22 months after vaccination. The receptors shown here come from a man aged 45-69 years who received an inactivated influenza vaccine.

The chain uses TRBV2 and TRBJ2-2; D gene unclear. CDR3 size: 14 residues. Germline V gene lookup returns CDR1 SNHLY and CDR2 FYNNEI. V was cut by 3 bases and J by 6 bases, with 11 bases left in between. The CDR3 loop is CASSDSGGAGELFF. Here the CDR3 DNA reads TGTGCCAGCAGTGACTCTGGCGGCGCCGGGGAGCTGTTTTTT.

This clonotype turned up a few times. This chain joins TRBV12-3 or TRBV12-4 and TRBJ1-3, with D maybe TRBD1 (5 bases). The CDR3 runs to 15 residues. Trimming pared 3 bases from V and 3 bases from J, leaving 12 bases between. The CDR3 bases are TGTGCCAGCAGTTTCTTCCAGGGTAGTGGAAACACCATATATTTT. Translating it yields CASSFFQGSGNTIYF.

At least ten counts were recorded for this clonotype. The gene calls are TRBV6-5 and TRBJ1-2; D gene uncertain. CDR3 size: 15 residues. CDR1 and CDR2 from the germline V gene are MNHEY and SVGAGI. Trimming took 0 bases from V and 0 from J, leaving 8 bases between them. CDR3 in amino acids: CASSYSTSSNYGYTF. The DNA for the CDR3 is TGTGCCAGCAGTTACTCGACCAGTTCTAACTATGGCTACACCTTC.

This clonotype was observed a handful of times. The chain uses TRBV5-1 and TRBJ1-6; 7 bases map to TRBD1. V was pared by 8 bases and J by 8 bases, with 10 bases of the junction left unmatched. Germline CDR1 SGHRS, CDR2 YFSETQ. The CDR3 sequence is 14 residues long. CDR3 coding DNA: TGCGCCAGTCAGGAGGGGACAGCCCATTCACCCCTCCACTTT. Translation: CASQEGTAHSPLHF.

This chain connects TRBV28 to TRBJ2-3; 11 nucleotides agree with TRBD2. The CDR3 extends over 13 amino acids. Trimming took 6 bases from V and 12 from J; bases not matched to a gene: 8. CDR1 and CDR2 from the germline V gene are MDHEN and SYDVKM. CDR3 residues: CASRPNSGRAQYF. The DNA for the CDR3 is TGTGCCAGCAGACCAAATAGCGGGAGGGCCCAGTATTTT.

The gene calls are TRBV18 and TRBJ2-2; the D is unclear. The germline CDR1 and CDR2 sequences are KGHSH and LQKENI. V lost 3 bases to trimming and J lost 1 base, with 9 bases between them. CDR3 length equals 15 residues. Here the CDR3 DNA reads TGTGCCAGCTCACCCTACGGCGGGAACACCGGGGAGCTGTTTTTT. It translates to CASSPYGGNTGELFF.

This chain links TRBV5-1 with TRBJ2-7, with D maybe TRBD2 (7 bases). Germline assignment: CDR1 SGHRS and CDR2 YFSETQ. The CDR3 is 15 residues long. The V gene lost 4 bases and the J gene lost 2 bases, with 16 bases spanning the gap. The CDR3 DNA follows: TGCGCCAGCAGCCCCGCGGGGGCCCTAACCTACGAGCAGTACTTC. Protein sequence: CASSPAGALTYEQYF.

This clonotype has a handful of counts. The V gene is TRBV24-1, the J gene TRBJ2-5; 7 positions match TRBD1. Germline CDR1 is KGHDR and CDR2 is SFDVKD. Trimming cost V 3 bases and J 3 bases; bases outside gene matches: 9. The CDR3 runs 16 residues. DNA for the CDR3: TGTGCCACCAGTGATATCGGCCGGGACAGAGAAGAGACCCAGTACTTC. Translation: CATSDIGRDREETQYF.

This clonotype came up a few times. The chain recombines TRBV20-1 with TRBJ1-1; 7 bases agree with TRBD1. From germline, CDR1 is DFQATT and CDR2 SNEGSKA (reference sequence). J was trimmed by 1 base and V by 3 bases; bases with no gene match: 5. This CDR3 has 14 residues. In DNA, the CDR3 is TGCAGTGCTAGGGGAGGGGGCAAGAACACTGAAGCTTTCTTT. This gives the protein CSARGGGKNTEAFF.

J is TRBJ1-5 and V is TRBV7-8; D call uncertain. The CDR3 extends over 15 amino acids. V lost 1 base and J lost 5, with 12 bases in between. Germline V CDR1 and CDR2: SGHVS, FQNEAQ. The CDR3 nucleotides read TGTGCCAGCAGCTTAGTTCCAGACTTTGATCAGCCCCAGCATTTT. Amino acids: CASSLVPDFDQPQHF.

The V and J genes are TRBV6-5 and TRBJ1-2; D remains ambiguous. The CDR3 sequence is 15 residues long. The V gene's germline CDR1 is MNHEY and CDR2 SVGAGI. V lost 0 bases, J lost 4 bases, and 12 bases lay in between. CDR3 amino acids: CASSYSMAPPYGYTF. The CDR3 DNA sequence: TGTGCCAGCAGTTACTCGATGGCGCCTCCCTATGGCTACACCTTC.

As concerns this clonotype: A much larger clone differs by one base, so this may be a read error. The CDR3 is CASANSGAQHF. In nucleotides, the CDR3 is TGTGCCAGTGCCAACAGTGGGGCCCAGCATTTT. The rearrangement links TRBV7-2 to TRBJ1-5; D gene unclear. The CDR3 has 11 amino acids. The germline V gene has CDR1 SGHTA and CDR2 FQGNSA. Between the trimmed V and J ends, which lost 9 bases and 11 bases, there was a span of 14 bases.

The chain couples TRBV12-3 or TRBV12-4 to TRBJ1-1, with D perhaps TRBD1 (5 bases). CDR3 length: 15 amino acids. V lost 7 bases and J 1 base, leaving 16 bases between the germline ends. The CDR3 DNA sequence: TGTGCCAGCACGACCACCGGGACGGAGAACACTGAAGCTTTCTTT. As protein: CASTTTGTENTEAFF.

The CDR3 nucleotides are TGTGCCAGCAGCCTTACACCAGATACGCAGTATTTT. As protein: CASSLTPDTQYF. V usage is TRBV9 and J usage is TRBJ2-3; D is ambiguous. In germline, CDR1 is SGDLS, CDR2 YYNGEE. The CDR3 totals 12 residues. Deletions cut 4 bases from V and 4 bases from J, with 7 bases between. The variable domain in full, with the rest retrieved from reference TRBV9 and TRBJ2-3, is DSGVTQTPKHLITATGQRVTLRCSPRSGDLSVYWYQQSLDQGLQFLIQYYNGEERAKGNILERFSAQQFPDLHSELNLSSLELGDSALYFCASSLTPDTQYFGPGTRLTVL.

In this sample, this clonotype turned up a few times. This chain joins TRBV18 and TRBJ1-6; D unclear. Trimming took 3 bases from V and 7 from J, leaving 7 bases between them. Germline CDR1 reads KGHSH; CDR2 reads LQKENI. The CDR3 spans 13 residues. The CDR3 DNA reads as TGTGCCAGCTCACCCAACATAAATTCACCCCTCCACTTT. Amino acids: CASSPNINSPLHF.

This clonotype has only a few counts. This chain joins TRBV3-1 and TRBJ1-2, with a weak D call TRBD1 (5 bases). The V and J ends lost 1 base and 4 bases respectively, with 19 bases between them. CDR1 and CDR2 from the germline V gene are LGHDT and YNNKEL (reference sequence). This CDR3 spans 17 amino acids. The CDR3 nucleotides are TGTGCCAGCAGCCAAGTCTACCTACGGTCAGGGACCTATGGCTACACCTTC. Translated: CASSQVYLRSGTYGYTF.

The chain joins TRBV6-1 to TRBJ2-2; possibly TRBD1 for D (7 bases). CDR1 is MNHNS and CDR2 is SASEGT in the germline V gene. V lost 6 bases and J 4 bases, leaving 15 bases between the germline ends. The CDR3 runs 15 residues. CDR3 residues: CASRVRQGGTGELFF. Here the CDR3 DNA reads TGTGCCAGCAGAGTTAGACAGGGAGGCACCGGGGAGCTGTTTTTT.

This clonotype has a count of ten or more. The chain employs TRBV4-2 and TRBJ1-5, with D possibly TRBD1 on 6 matching bases. The CDR3 sequence is 15 residues long. Trimming stripped 4 bases from V and 4 bases from J, with 14 bases between. Germline assignment: CDR1 LGHNA and CDR2 YNFKEQ. The CDR3 nucleotides read TGTGCCAGCAGCCGGTCAGGGGATGCAAATCAGCCCCAGCATTTT. Its protein product is CASSRSGDANQPQHF.

The chain has TRBV18 and TRBJ2-7; 9 nucleotides line up with TRBD2. The CDR3 is made up of 17 amino acids. Germline lookup yields CDR1 KGHSH and CDR2 LQKENI. The junction had 10 bases not matched to a gene; V was cut back by 2 bases and J by 2 bases. CDR3: CASSPGRILAGAYEQYF. The DNA for the CDR3 is TGTGCCAGCTCACCAGGTCGGATTTTAGCGGGAGCCTACGAGCAGTACTTC.

The chain joins TRBV2 to TRBJ2-1; 14 positions match TRBD2. The CDR3 contains 18 residues. CDR1 and CDR2 from the germline V gene are SNHLY and FYNNEI. The trim removed 7 bases at V and 5 bases at J, leaving 13 bases unmatched. The CDR3 nucleotides read TGTGCCAGCACCCCGGGACTAGCGGGAGTATTTGGAAACAATGAGCAGTTCTTC. As protein: CASTPGLAGVFGNNEQFF.

The chain is built from TRBV19 and TRBJ2-1, with D unresolved. Trimming removed 3 bases from V and 0 bases from J, with 9 bases in between. The CDR3 has 15 residues. Germline loops: CDR1 LNHDA, CDR2 SQIVND (reference sequence). The CDR3 reads CASSILQNSYNEQFF. The CDR3 DNA sequence: TGTGCCAGTAGTATTCTTCAAAACTCCTACAATGAGCAGTTCTTC.

This chain uses TRBV4-3 with TRBJ2-1; no definite D call. V lost 4 bases to trimming and J lost 7 bases, with 14 bases between them. Germline assignment: CDR1 LGHNA and CDR2 YSLEER. The CDR3 sequence is 14 residues long. The DNA of the CDR3 is TGCGCCAGCAGCCGTCCGGGTCCAAAGAATGAGCAGTTCTTC. It translates to CASSRPGPKNEQFF.

To note about this clonotype: Germline is not matched at one junction end, which may reflect a read error. The V and J genes are TRBV7-8 and TRBJ2-7; D unresolved. The CDR3 has 14 amino acids. CDR1 SGHVS and CDR2 FQNEAQ come from the germline V gene. The CDR3 protein is CASSLAAHSCEQYF. The CDR3 DNA sequence: TGTGCCAGCAGCTTGGCGGCACACTCCTGCGAGCAGTACTTC.

J is TRBJ2-2 and V is TRBV13; D unresolved. This CDR3 comprises 14 residues. Germline CDR1 is PRHDT and CDR2 is FYEKMQ (reference sequence). Trimming stripped 6 bases from V and 3 bases from J, with 11 bases between. As DNA, the CDR3 is TGTGCCAGCAGTCCCAGTTTTGACACCGGGGAGCTGTTTTTT. Translating gives CASSPSFDTGELFF.

This clonotype was picked up a small number of times. The chain is built from TRBV6-2 or TRBV6-3 and TRBJ2-5; perhaps D is TRBD1 or TRBD2 (5 bases each). Germline V lookup: CDR1 MNHEY, CDR2 SVGEGT. The CDR3 is 13 residues long. The germline V and J ends were trimmed by 4 bases and 0 bases, with 6 bases remaining between them. This CDR3 is CASSLGHQETQYF. CDR3 nucleotide sequence: TGTGCCAGCAGTTTGGGACACCAAGAGACCCAGTACTTC.